Listed below are T cell receptor beta chains from one sample, sequenced in a study of cytomegalovirus exposure and HLA in healthy donors. Data came from immunoSEQ multiplex PCR; TCRdb stores just in-frame clones and leaves some out. The table lists approximately 160,000 clones, approximately 78% of them singletons. Material: PBMCs. These receptors all come from a woman aged 18 to 35 in good health and CMV-seronegative. The CDR3 runs from the conserved cysteine through the conserved F or W. The D gene is left open where the match is weak. Size is omitted from some rows. Given values are once, few, many or a class for expanded clones.

CDR3 protein | CDR3 DNA | V gene | D gene | J gene | clone size
CASASTQGRGETQYF | TGTGCCTCAGCCTCAACACAGGGAAGGGGAGAGACCCAGTACTTC | TRBV11-2 | NA | TRBJ2-5 | NA
CASSLNAGGRGEQFF | TGCGCCAGCAGCCTTAATGCGGGGGGGCGAGGTGAGCAGTTCTTC | TRBV4-1 | TRBD2 | TRBJ2-1 | NA
CASSQGTGGTTEAFF | TGCGCCAGCAGCCAAGGGACAGGGGGGACCACTGAAGCTTTCTTT | TRBV4-1 | TRBD1 | TRBJ1-1 | NA
CASTRTFPYNEQFF | TGTGCCAGCACAAGGACATTTCCCTACAATGAGCAGTTCTTC | TRBV2 | NA | TRBJ2-1 | once
CASEWTGADYEQYF | TGTGCCAGTGAATGGACAGGGGCCGACTACGAGCAGTACTTC | TRBV6-1 | TRBD1 | TRBJ2-7 | NA
CASSLGGRGNYEQYF | TGTGCCAGCAGCTTAGGAGGGAGGGGGAACTACGAGCAGTACTTC | TRBV7-9 | NA | TRBJ2-7 | NA
CASSPVAGASSYEQYF | TGCGCCAGCAGCCCCGTAGCGGGGGCAAGCTCCTACGAGCAGTACTTC | TRBV4-1 | TRBD2 | TRBJ2-7 | few
CASSELGTGVYEQYF | TGTGCCAGCAGTGAATTGGGGACAGGGGTGTACGAGCAGTACTTC | TRBV6-1 | TRBD1 | TRBJ2-7 | NA
CASSLDSADTQYF | TGTGCCAGCAGCTTAGATTCCGCAGATACGCAGTATTTT | TRBV11-2 | NA | TRBJ2-3 | NA
CASSPLAGGQKNIQYF | TGTGCCAGCTCACCCTTAGCGGGAGGGCAGAAAAACATTCAGTACTTC | TRBV18 | TRBD2 | TRBJ2-4 | NA
CASSFLGQDEQYF | TGTGCCAGCAGCTTTCTGGGGCAGGACGAGCAGTACTTC | TRBV5-5 | NA | TRBJ2-7 | NA
CSVERTGTSTDTQYF | TGCAGCGTTGAACGGACAGGGACCAGCACAGATACGCAGTATTTT | TRBV29-1 | TRBD1 | TRBJ2-3 | NA
CASSSNYKVGQPQHF | TGTGCCAGCAGCTCTAACTACAAAGTGGGTCAGCCCCAGCATTTT | TRBV5-8 | NA | TRBJ1-5 | NA
CASSLVPLGGRIYEQYF | TGTGCCAGCAGCTTAGTCCCCCTCGGGGGTCGGATCTACGAGCAGTACTTC | TRBV11-3 | NA | TRBJ2-7 | NA
CASSPRRGTGELFF | TGCGCCAGCAGCCCCCGGCGGGGCACCGGGGAGCTGTTTTTT | TRBV4-1 | NA | TRBJ2-2 | NA
CASRAGGREKLFF | TGTGCCAGCAGGGCGGGTGGTAGGGAAAAACTGTTTTTT | TRBV2 | NA | TRBJ1-4 | NA
CASSRQGNNYGYTF | TGTGCCAGCAGCAGACAGGGAAATAACTATGGCTACACCTTC | TRBV6-5 | TRBD1 | TRBJ1-2 | NA
CSGRDRVGNEQFF | TGCAGCGGCCGGGACAGGGTGGGGAATGAGCAGTTCTTC | TRBV29-1 | TRBD1 | TRBJ2-1 | NA
CASRRLADYQETQYF | TGTGCCAGCAGACGACTAGCGGATTACCAAGAGACCCAGTACTTC | TRBV27 | TRBD2 | TRBJ2-5 | NA
CASSARTDRGSQPQHF | TGTGCCAGCAGCGCCCGCACGGACAGGGGGAGCCAGCCCCAGCATTTT | TRBV7-8 | TRBD1 | TRBJ1-5 | NA
CAISLSSGANVLTF | TGTGCCATCAGTCTGAGCTCTGGGGCCAACGTCCTGACTTTC | TRBV10-3 | NA | TRBJ2-6 | NA
CASSLSGDGYTF | TGTGCCAGCAGCTTGTCAGGGGATGGCTACACCTTC | TRBV11-2 | NA | TRBJ1-2 | NA
CASSLGQGSYEQYF | TGTGCCAGCAGTCTTGGACAAGGTTCCTACGAGCAGTACTTC | TRBV6-1 | NA | TRBJ2-7 | NA
CASRGTGVDEKLFF | TGTGCCAGCCGCGGAACAGGGGTGGATGAAAAACTGTTTTTT | TRBV4-2 | TRBD1 | TRBJ1-4 | NA
CASSTGTGGYNEQFF | TGTGCCAGCAGTACCGGGACAGGGGGTTACAATGAGCAGTTCTTC | TRBV2 | TRBD1 | TRBJ2-1 | NA
CASSLVMEAAGANVLTF | TGCGCCAGCAGCTTGGTTATGGAGGCTGCTGGGGCCAACGTCCTGACTTTC | TRBV5-1 | NA | TRBJ2-6 | NA
CASSDPSLNTEAFF | TGTGCCAGCAGTGACCCGTCTTTGAACACTGAAGCTTTCTTT | TRBV6-1 | NA | TRBJ1-1 | few
CASKSGRGDGNTIYF | TGTGCCAGCAAGTCGGGCAGGGGTGATGGAAACACCATATATTTT | TRBV2 | NA | TRBJ1-3 | NA
CASQGGEGRFETQYF | TGTGCCAGCCAAGGGGGGGAGGGCAGGTTTGAGACCCAGTACTTC | TRBV27 | NA | TRBJ2-5 | NA
CASSIAGSYYEQYF | TGTGCCAGTAGTATAGCCGGGAGCTACTACGAGCAGTACTTC | TRBV19 | NA | TRBJ2-7 | NA
CSVEQGAAKNIQYF | TGCAGCGTTGAACAGGGGGCTGCCAAAAACATTCAGTACTTC | TRBV29-1 | TRBD1 | TRBJ2-4 | NA
CASSLDRTGEAFF | TGTGCCAGCAGCTTGGACAGAACCGGTGAAGCTTTCTTT | TRBV5-4 | NA | TRBJ1-1 | NA
CASSDSEADTQYF | TGTGCCAGCAGTGACTCAGAGGCAGATACGCAGTATTTT | TRBV6-4 | NA | TRBJ2-3 | few